This TCR beta chain came from a study of blood T cell repertoires in COVID-19. The CDR3 spans 14 residues. V lost 2 bases to trimming and J lost 4 bases, with 6 bases between them. Looked up from germline, CDR1 is KGHSH and CDR2 is LQKENI. TCRdb keeps only in-frame clones here, not all; method: immunoSEQ multiplex PCR. The sample shows 150,000 to 200,000 clones, around 85% of them seen only once. This clone was picked up one time. The material sequenced was peripheral blood. The receptor comes from a human donor in a cohort sampled during active COVID-19. This sequence joins TRBV18 and TRBJ2-6; possibly TRBD1 for D (5 bases). The CDR3 loop reads CASSPSGGANVLTF. CDR3 sequence (DNA): TGTGCCAGCTCACCATCAGGGGGGGCCAACGTCCTGACTTTC.